This is a list of T cell receptor beta chains from one sample in a study of T cells after yellow fever vaccination. From the 5' RACE reads, TCRdb called clonotypes with MiXCR, one entry per CDR3 protein. Here the sample spans about 340,000 distinct CDR3 sequences, around 4.1% being singletons. The specimen comprised PBMCs, sampled 5 days after the yellow fever booster vaccination. The receptor set was obtained from a man between 18 and 29 years old who received the YFV17D yellow fever vaccine. The CDR3 runs from the conserved cysteine through the conserved F or W. D genes are given only for firm matches. The size of a clone is reported for some rows only, either as once, few or many, or as a class for expanded clones.

v_call	j_call	clone_size	d_call	cdr3_aa	cdr3_nt
TRBV7-3	TRBJ1-6	few	.	CASSLVGVGSPLHF	TGTGCCAGCAGCTTAGTCGGGGTAGGGTCACCCCTCCACTTT
TRBV2	TRBJ2-1	.	TRBD2	CASITSGGSSQFF	TGTGCCAGCATAACTAGCGGGGGTTCTTCCCAGTTCTTC
TRBV12-3/TRBV12-4	TRBJ1-6	many	.	CASSSQGGSPLHF	TGTGCCAGCAGTTCCCAAGGAGGATCACCCCTCCACTTT
TRBV6-2/TRBV6-3	TRBJ2-5	few	TRBD1	CASSYGGQQETQYF	TGTGCCAGCAGTTACGGGGGACAGCAAGAGACCCAGTACTTC
TRBV7-2	TRBJ1-1	.	.	CASSLVYSGSTEAFF	TGTGCCAGCAGCTTAGTTTATTCGGGGTCCACTGAAGCTTTCTTT
TRBV4-1	TRBJ2-1	.	.	CASSQDEARYIVNEQFF	TGCGCCAGCAGCCAAGATGAGGCCCGATACATTGTAAATGAGCAGTTCTTC
TRBV6-1	TRBJ2-1	many	TRBD2	CASSEATSGRNEQFF	TGTGCCAGCAGTGAAGCGACTAGCGGGAGGAATGAGCAGTTCTTC
TRBV20-1	TRBJ2-2	few	.	CSARDSRRLRRGTGELFF	TGCAGTGCTAGGGATTCCAGAAGACTACGGAGGGGCACCGGGGAGCTGTTTTTT
TRBV5-1	TRBJ2-7	many	.	CASSLNEAYEQYF	TGCGCCAGCAGCTTGAACGAAGCCTACGAGCAGTACTTC
TRBV5-1	TRBJ1-1	many	.	CASSLWGGGTEAFF	TGTGCCAGCAGTTTATGGGGGGGTGGCACTGAAGCTTTCTTT
TRBV28	TRBJ1-1	many	.	CASSADRLGGTEAFF	TGTGCCAGCAGTGCCGACAGGCTGGGGGGCACTGAAGCTTTCTTT